Listed here are 3 T cell receptor beta chains from one sample, sequenced in a study of blood T cell repertoires in COVID-19. The protocol was immunoSEQ multiplex PCR, while the TCRdb copy is restricted to in-frame clones and leaves out a portion. The repertoire has some 140,000 clones, around 83% of them found once; the top ten carry under 9.5%. The specimen sequenced was PBMCs or T cells enriched from blood (not recorded which). The source is a man aged 50 or older who had recovered from COVID-19.

CDR3 loop: CAWSVAGSYEQYF. The CDR3 nucleotides read TGTGCCTGGAGTGTAGCAGGATCCTACGAGCAGTACTTC. This chain connects TRBV30 to TRBJ2-7; D is unclear. Trimming cost V 0 bases and J 1 base, with 7 bases left between them. Germline V gene lookup returns CDR1 GTSNPN and CDR2 SVGIG (reference sequence). The CDR3 covers 13 residues.

This rearrangement joins TRBV28 to TRBJ2-3; 14 bases match TRBD2. The V gene end was trimmed by 8 bases and the J gene end by 7 bases; junction bases not matched to a gene: 20. CDR3 length equals 19 residues. Germline values: CDR1 MDHEN, CDR2 SYDVKM. DNA for the CDR3: TGTGCCAGCCTAATCGGCGGGACTAGCGGGGGTACTAATGGGTATACGCAGTATTTT. Translated: CASLIGGTSGGTNGYTQYF. The variable domain in full, completed from reference TRBV28 and TRBJ2-3, reads DVKVTQSSRYLVKRTGEKVFLECVQDMDHENMFWYRQDPGLGLRLIYFSYDVKMKEKGDIPEGYSVSREKKERFSLILESASTNQTSMYLCASLIGGTSGGTNGYTQYFGPGTRLTVL.

This chain uses TRBV19 with TRBJ1-6; a possible D gene is TRBD1 (5 bases). Trimming left V 4 bases short and J 5 bases short, with 21 bases between. CDR1 and CDR2 (germline): LNHDA, SQIVND (reference sequence). The CDR3 sequence is 18 residues long. CDR3: CASSNSRYSLTDNSPLHF. CDR3 DNA sequence: TGTGCCAGTAGTAATTCGCGTTATTCGTTGACAGATAATTCACCCCTCCACTTT.